A single sample gave rise to the 28 T cell receptor beta chains below, sequenced in a study of blood T cell repertoires in COVID-19. The data were produced by immunoSEQ multiplex PCR, yet TCRdb's version contains in-frame clones alone and is incomplete. The profile shows roughly 260,000 clones, about 88% of them singletons. The sample was peripheral blood. Receptor source: a man aged 55 to 69 who had recovered from COVID-19.

The chain is built from TRBV12-3 or TRBV12-4 and TRBJ1-2; 7 bases map to TRBD1. V shed 2 bases, J shed 7 bases, and the junction held 4 bases outside the gene matches. The CDR3 has 13 amino acids. As DNA, the CDR3 is TGTGCCAGCAGTTTAAGGGGGCGGAGTGGCTACACCTTC. It codes for CASSLRGRSGYTF.

V is TRBV7-9 and J is TRBJ2-7; 7 bases map to TRBD1. The CDR3 length is 16 residues. The germline CDR1 and CDR2 sequences are SEHNR and FQNEAQ (reference sequence). J gave up 0 bases and V 1 base, and 6 bases lay outside the gene matches. CDR3 sequence reads: CASSLVQGTISYEQYF. The DNA of the CDR3 is TGTGCCAGCAGCTTAGTACAGGGGACAATCTCCTACGAGCAGTACTTC.

This chain joins TRBV7-2 and TRBJ2-3; 10 bases match TRBD2. In germline, CDR1 is SGHTA, CDR2 FQGNSA. The CDR3 has 15 amino acids. V trimming: 6 bases; J trimming: 0 bases; junction bases outside the gene matches: 3. The CDR3 is CASRILAGSTDTQYF. CDR3 nucleotide sequence: TGTGCCAGCAGGATACTAGCGGGGAGCACAGATACGCAGTATTTT. The variable domain in full, completed from reference TRBV7-2 and TRBJ2-3, reads GAGVSQSPSNKVTEKGKDVELRCDPISGHTALYWYRQSLGQGLEFLIYFQGNSAPDKSGLPSDRFSAERTGGSVSTLTIQRTQQEDSAVYLCASRILAGSTDTQYFGPGTRLTVL.

The chain has TRBV5-6 and TRBJ1-6, with a possible D match to TRBD1 (5 bases). V lost 3 bases, J lost 14 bases, and 18 bases lay in between. In germline, CDR1 is SGHDT, CDR2 YYEEEE. This CDR3 is built from 14 residues. The CDR3 spells CASSSGGIVKTLHF. CDR3 DNA sequence: TGTGCCAGCAGCTCCGGGGGAATCGTAAAAACCCTCCACTTT.

This clone was seen more than once but under ten times. This chain links TRBV3-1 (or the pseudogene TRBV3-2) with TRBJ1-5, with D possibly matching TRBD1 (6 bases). The CDR3 has 14 residues. Germline V lookup: CDR1 LGHDT, CDR2 YNNKEL (reference sequence). Trimming shortened V by 1 base and J by 5 bases, and 9 bases separated the two germline ends. The CDR3 DNA sequence: TGTGCCAGCAGCCAAGCACAGGGCCATCAGCCCCAGCATTTT. It specifies CASSQAQGHQPQHF.

J is TRBJ2-1 and V is TRBV7-2; D may be TRBD1 (5 bases). Germline loops: CDR1 SGHTA, CDR2 FQGNSA. Trimming stripped 1 base from V and 12 bases from J, with 10 bases between. The CDR3 extends over 12 amino acids. CDR3 nucleotide sequence: TGTGCCAGCAGCTTAGAGGGGAAGCGGCAGTTCTTC. This codes for CASSLEGKRQFF.

The chain couples TRBV6-2 or TRBV6-3 to TRBJ2-7, with D possibly TRBD2 on 7 matching bases. This CDR3 has 14 amino acids. Germline-derived CDR1 and CDR2 are MNHEY and SVGEGT. V lost 5 bases, J lost 3 bases, and 14 bases lay in between. Here the CDR3 DNA reads TGTGCCAGCAGTCAGGGGCGGGGGCGCTACGAGCAGTACTTC. Its protein product is CASSQGRGRYEQYF.

This sequence joins TRBV5-1 and TRBJ2-4; D might be TRBD1 (5 bases). The ends were cut back, 3 bases at V and 2 bases at J, with 18 bases in the middle. The CDR3 contains 17 residues. The germline gives CDR1 SGHRS, CDR2 YFSETQ. CDR3 sequence (DNA): TGCGCCAGCAGCTCGGTGGGTGGGGCGGTAACCAAAAACATTCAGTACTTC. The encoded protein is CASSSVGGAVTKNIQYF.

The chain uses TRBV5-1 and TRBJ1-1, with 8 bases lining up with TRBD1. The germline V gene encodes CDR1 SGHRS and CDR2 YFSETQ. The V segment lost 4 bases and the J segment 4 bases; nucleotides outside the gene matches: 9. The CDR3 consists of 15 residues. This chain's CDR3 is CASSRQGAVGTEAFF. CDR3 bases: TGCGCCAGCAGCCGGCAGGGGGCGGTGGGCACTGAAGCTTTCTTT.

The J gene is TRBJ2-7, the V gene TRBV4-1; 7 bases agree with TRBD1. The CDR3 extends over 17 amino acids. The V segment lost 1 base and the J segment 0 bases; nucleotides outside the gene matches: 9. The germline V gene encodes CDR1 MGHRA and CDR2 YSYEKL. The CDR3 nucleotides read TGCGCCAGCAGCCAAGTGCGGACAGGAGACAGCTCCTACGAGCAGTACTTC. Translating gives CASSQVRTGDSSYEQYF.

The chain uses TRBV10-1 and TRBJ1-2; D not certain. This CDR3 region has 18 residues. The V and J ends lost 2 bases and 5 bases respectively, with 24 bases between them. Germline CDR1 WNHNN, CDR2 SYGVQD (reference sequence). CDR3 bases: TGCGCCAGCAGTGAGACCGCCCCGGGGAATTCATTGGGGTATGGCTACACCTTC. It encodes CASSETAPGNSLGYGYTF.

Comments on this clone: The sample has other DNA sequences that encode this CDR3 too. The CDR3: CASSQERGNTEAFF. DNA of the CDR3: TGTGCCAGCAGCCAAGAGAGAGGGAACACTGAAGCTTTCTTT. J is TRBJ1-1 and V is TRBV4-2; no definite D call. CDR1 is LGHNA, CDR2 YNFKEQ, per germline. CDR3 length: 14 residues. Trimming removed 0 bases from V and 1 base from J, with 6 bases in between.

This clone was found once. The chain joins TRBV13 to TRBJ2-2, with D tentatively TRBD1 (7 bases). The germline V gene encodes CDR1 PRHDT and CDR2 FYEKMQ (reference sequence). The V end was cut by 5 bases, the J end by 4 bases, with 14 bases between. The CDR3 is 15 residues long. Written as DNA, the CDR3 is TGTGCCAGCAGCCAAGACAGGGAGGTCACCGGGGAGCTGTTTTTT. Its translation is CASSQDREVTGELFF. Drawing the rest from reference TRBV13 and TRBJ2-2, the complete variable domain is AAGVIQSPRHLIKEKRETATLKCYPIPRHDTVYWYQQGPGQDPQFLISFYEKMQSDKGSIPDRFSAQQFSDYHSELNMSSLELGDSALYFCASSQDREVTGELFFGEGSRLTVL.

This clone was seen only once. The chain employs TRBV2 and TRBJ1-1; no firm D call. The CDR3 has 14 amino acids. CDR1 is SNHLY, CDR2 FYNNEI, per germline. V was trimmed by 3 bases and J by 0 bases, leaving 8 bases between them. CDR3: CASSDITVNTEAFF. DNA for the CDR3: TGTGCCAGCAGTGATATAACGGTGAACACTGAAGCTTTCTTT.

The genes are TRBV6-5 and TRBJ1-3; 8 nucleotides agree with TRBD1. This CDR3 spans 15 amino acids. The germline V gene has CDR1 MNHEY and CDR2 SVGAGI. V shed 9 bases and J 0 bases; nucleotides not matched to a gene: 7. The CDR3 protein is CASGSTGGSGNTIYF. DNA of the CDR3: TGTGCCAGTGGATCTACAGGGGGCTCTGGAAACACCATATATTTT.

This clone was seen just once. The chain uses TRBV2 and TRBJ1-6; TRBD1 might be the D (6 bases). Germline CDR1 is SNHLY and CDR2 is FYNNEI. Trimming cost V 8 bases and J 9 bases, with 17 bases left between them. This CDR3 contains 14 residues. CDR3 amino acids: CASRERDKSSPLHF. CDR3 bases: TGTGCCAGCCGGGAAAGGGACAAGAGTTCACCCCTCCACTTT. Variable domain in full (rest from reference TRBV2 and TRBJ1-6): EPEVTQTPSHQVTQMGQEVILRCVPISNHLYFYWYRQILGQKVEFLVSFYNNEISEKSEIFDDQFSVERPDGSNFTLKIRSTKLEDSAMYFCASRERDKSSPLHFGNGTRLTVT.

V and J are TRBV15 and TRBJ1-5, with D uncertain. From germline, CDR1 is LNHNV and CDR2 YYDKDF (reference sequence). V lost 4 bases, J lost 9 bases, and 7 bases lay in between. The CDR3 length is 11 residues. CDR3 DNA sequence: TGTGCCACCAGCACCTCGGGGCCCCAGCATTTT. Protein product: CATSTSGPQHF.

The chain is built from TRBV6-6 and TRBJ2-3, with a possible D match to TRBD2 (7 bases). Germline assignment: CDR1 MNHNY and CDR2 SVGAGI (reference sequence). The V gene lost 10 bases and the J gene lost 5 bases, with 16 bases spanning the gap. The CDR3 totals 13 residues. The CDR3 coding sequence is TGTGCCACCCAAGTAAGGGGGGGAGATACGCAGTATTTT. Translated, it gives CATQVRGGDTQYF.

This clone has a single count. The chain recombines TRBV9 with TRBJ2-7; the match to TRBD2 covers 10 bases. The length of the CDR3 is 18 residues. From germline, CDR1 is SGDLS and CDR2 YYNGEE. The junction had 9 bases not matched to a gene; V was cut back by 0 bases and J by 0 bases. CDR3 sequence: CASSVDIAGGTSSYEQYF. Written as DNA, the CDR3 is TGTGCCAGCAGCGTAGATATAGCGGGGGGCACGAGCTCCTACGAGCAGTACTTC.

The chain is built from TRBV9 and TRBJ1-1, with a possible D match to TRBD1 (6 bases). The CDR3 contains 17 residues. The ends were cut back, 4 bases at V and 2 bases at J, with 21 bases in the middle. From germline, CDR1 is SGDLS and CDR2 YYNGEE. The CDR3 loop is CASSPDRSLPLNTEAFF. The CDR3 nucleotides are TGTGCCAGCAGCCCTGACAGGTCTCTCCCGTTAAACACTGAAGCTTTCTTT.

The chain uses TRBV5-4 and TRBJ1-2; no definite D call. Trimming stripped 0 bases from V and 4 bases from J, with 7 bases between. The CDR3 runs to 13 residues. Germline CDR1 and CDR2: SGHNT and YYREEE (reference sequence). CDR3 sequence reads: CASSLESGYGYTF. The CDR3 bases are TGTGCCAGCAGCTTGGAATCAGGCTATGGCTACACCTTC.

The V gene is TRBV7-9, the J gene TRBJ1-1; D perhaps matches TRBD1 (5 bases). The V gene's germline CDR1 is SEHNR and CDR2 FQNEAQ (reference sequence). Trimming cost V 1 base and J 5 bases, with 8 bases left between them. There are 13 residues in the CDR3. The chain's CDR3 is CASSLGTGTEAFF. The CDR3 bases are TGTGCCAGCAGCTTAGGCACAGGAACTGAAGCTTTCTTT.

V usage is TRBV18 and J usage is TRBJ1-1, with unresolved D. The V end was cut by 3 bases, the J end by 4 bases, with 9 bases between. CDR3 length equals 13 residues. Germline CDR1 KGHSH, CDR2 LQKENI. DNA of the CDR3: TGTGCCAGCTCACCGAGGCCAATCACTGAAGCTTTCTTT. Residues: CASSPRPITEAFF.

For the CDR3, the DNA is TGTGCCAGCAGAGGGATACAGGTTCCAAGCTCCTACGAGCAGTACTTC. Its translation is CASRGIQVPSSYEQYF. The J gene is TRBJ2-7, the V gene TRBV11-2, with D tentatively TRBD1 (5 bases). CDR3 length: 16 amino acids. The V end lost 6 bases, the J end lost 0 bases, and 18 bases lay between the germline ends. Germline-derived CDR1 and CDR2 are SGHAT and FQNNGV.

The genes are TRBV6-5 and TRBJ2-2; D is possibly TRBD1 (5 bases). CDR1 and CDR2 from the germline V gene are MNHEY and SVGAGI. The CDR3 spans 13 residues. Trimming left V 7 bases short and J 3 bases short, with 9 bases between. CDR3 nucleotides: TGTGCCAGCACTGCAGGGCACACCGGGGAGCTGTTTTTT. Its translation is CASTAGHTGELFF.

The chain links TRBV3-1 (or the pseudogene TRBV3-2) to TRBJ2-5; 10 nucleotides line up with TRBD1. The V segment lost 4 bases and the J segment 5 bases; nucleotides outside the gene matches: 4. The V gene's germline CDR1 is LGHDT and CDR2 YNNKEL (reference sequence). There are 14 residues in the CDR3. Here the CDR3 reads CASSPGQGWETQYF. In DNA form, the CDR3 reads TGTGCCAGCAGCCCGGGACAGGGGTGGGAGACCCAGTACTTC.

The chain combines TRBV24-1 with TRBJ1-4; 9 nucleotides agree with TRBD1. Looked up from germline, CDR1 is KGHDR and CDR2 is SFDVKD. V gave up 4 bases and J gave up 0 bases; unmatched junction bases: 11. The CDR3 extends over 19 amino acids. CDR3 in amino acids: CATSDPGTGPLATNEKLFF. The CDR3 region has the DNA TGTGCCACCAGTGACCCAGGGACAGGGCCCCTTGCAACTAATGAAAAACTGTTTTTT.

V usage is TRBV5-1 and J usage is TRBJ2-3; D might be TRBD2 (6 bases). Trimming pared 7 bases from V and 0 bases from J, leaving 15 bases between. The CDR3 length is 15 residues. CDR1 SGHRS and CDR2 YFSETQ come from the germline V gene. The DNA for the CDR3 is TGCGCCAGCCGACGGGGGATACCTAGCACAGATACGCAGTATTTT. Translation: CASRRGIPSTDTQYF.